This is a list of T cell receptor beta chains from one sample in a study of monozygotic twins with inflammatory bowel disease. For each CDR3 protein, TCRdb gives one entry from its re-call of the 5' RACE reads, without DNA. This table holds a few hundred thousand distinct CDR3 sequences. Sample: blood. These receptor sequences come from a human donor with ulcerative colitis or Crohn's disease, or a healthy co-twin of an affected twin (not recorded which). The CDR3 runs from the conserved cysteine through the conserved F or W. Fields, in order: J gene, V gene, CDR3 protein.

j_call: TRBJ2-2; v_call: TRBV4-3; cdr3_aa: CASSHPDSNTGELFF
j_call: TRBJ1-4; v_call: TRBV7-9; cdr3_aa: CASSLVTGKNEKLFF
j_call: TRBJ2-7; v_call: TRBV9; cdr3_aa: CASSSLAGSVEQYF
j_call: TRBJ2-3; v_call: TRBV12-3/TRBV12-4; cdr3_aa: CASSLVGLVADTQYF
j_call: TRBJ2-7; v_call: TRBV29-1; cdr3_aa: CSVEDRGSYEQYF
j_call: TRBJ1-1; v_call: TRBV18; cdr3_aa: CASSLATGTYVTEAFF
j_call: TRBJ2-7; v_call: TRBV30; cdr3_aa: CAWSTGTGGLQYF
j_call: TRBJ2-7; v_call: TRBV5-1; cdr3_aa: CASSTDGAYEQYF
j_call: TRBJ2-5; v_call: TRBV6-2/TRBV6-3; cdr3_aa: CASSYSPAKKNRLTKETQYF
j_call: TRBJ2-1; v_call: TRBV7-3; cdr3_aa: CASSSGLGRNEQFF
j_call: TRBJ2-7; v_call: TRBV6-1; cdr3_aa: CASSITGDSYEQYF
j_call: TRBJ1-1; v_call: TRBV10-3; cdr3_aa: CAISQGLMNTEAFF
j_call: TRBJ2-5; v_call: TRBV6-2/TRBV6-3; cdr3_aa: CASSPYFSGGQETQYF
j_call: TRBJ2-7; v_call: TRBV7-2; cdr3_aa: CASSSNWSGYEQYF
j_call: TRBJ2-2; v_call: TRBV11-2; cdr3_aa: CASSRRSLAGVNTGELFF
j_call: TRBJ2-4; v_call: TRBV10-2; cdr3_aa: CASSDLGQKNIQYF
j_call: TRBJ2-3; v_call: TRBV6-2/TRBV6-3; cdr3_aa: CATGTVTDTQYF
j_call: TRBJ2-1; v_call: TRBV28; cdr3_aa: CASLATRPFDEQFF
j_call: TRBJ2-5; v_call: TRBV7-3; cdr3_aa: CASSPGTGLETQYF
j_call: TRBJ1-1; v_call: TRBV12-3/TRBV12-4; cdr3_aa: CASSEQGERTEAFF
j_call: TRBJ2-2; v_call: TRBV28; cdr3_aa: CASRLQGAYGTGELFF
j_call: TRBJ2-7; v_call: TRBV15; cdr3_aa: CATSRKGEGGDEQYF
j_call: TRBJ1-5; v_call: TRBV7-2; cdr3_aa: CASSRSGQSNQPQHF
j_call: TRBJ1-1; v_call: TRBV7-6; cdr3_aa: CASSPIGMNTEALF
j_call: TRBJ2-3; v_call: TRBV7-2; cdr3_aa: CASSRQGRGPPDTQYF
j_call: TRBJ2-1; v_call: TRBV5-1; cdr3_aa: CASSLFDPNNEQFF
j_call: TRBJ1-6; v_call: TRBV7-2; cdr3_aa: CASSPDRGRSPLHF
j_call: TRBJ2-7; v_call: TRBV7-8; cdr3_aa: CASSIWMSSYEQYF
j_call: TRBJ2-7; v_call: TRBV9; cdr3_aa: CASSVSMGRRIDEQYF
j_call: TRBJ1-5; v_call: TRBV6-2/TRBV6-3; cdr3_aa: CAIKDPNSNQPQHF
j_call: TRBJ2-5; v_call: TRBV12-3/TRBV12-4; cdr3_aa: CASVSEWETQYF
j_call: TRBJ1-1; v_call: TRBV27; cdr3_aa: CASSLSRASEAFF
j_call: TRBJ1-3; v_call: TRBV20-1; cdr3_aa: CSARDLERNTIYF
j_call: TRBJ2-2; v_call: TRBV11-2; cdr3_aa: CASSLVSRLAGATGELFF
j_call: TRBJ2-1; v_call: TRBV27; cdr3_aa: CASSLSTGGHNEQFF
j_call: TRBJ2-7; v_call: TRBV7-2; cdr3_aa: CASSTRQGYEQYF
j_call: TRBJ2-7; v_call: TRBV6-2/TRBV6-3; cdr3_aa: CASTRGLYEQYF
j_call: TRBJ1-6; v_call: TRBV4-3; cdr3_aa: CASSQVGRKTSYNSPLHF
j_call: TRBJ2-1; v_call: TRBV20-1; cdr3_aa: CSARDNEGTMNEQFF
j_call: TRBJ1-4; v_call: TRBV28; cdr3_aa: CASTYGHNEKLFF
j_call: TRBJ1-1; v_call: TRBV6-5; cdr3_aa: CASSYAVGGRTEAFF
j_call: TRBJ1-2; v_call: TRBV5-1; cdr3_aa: CASSPGQGLGGYTF
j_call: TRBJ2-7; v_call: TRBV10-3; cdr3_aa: CAISGSVAYEQYF
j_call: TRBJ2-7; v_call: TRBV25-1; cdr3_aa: CASGDNYYEQYF
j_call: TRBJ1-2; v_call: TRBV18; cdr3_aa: CASSPQTLLYGYTF
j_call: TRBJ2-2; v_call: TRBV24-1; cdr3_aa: CATASGQYTGELFF
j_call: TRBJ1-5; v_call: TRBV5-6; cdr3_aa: CASSLEGRGGQPQHF
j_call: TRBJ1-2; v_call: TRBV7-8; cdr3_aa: CASSVTRNGQGGYTF